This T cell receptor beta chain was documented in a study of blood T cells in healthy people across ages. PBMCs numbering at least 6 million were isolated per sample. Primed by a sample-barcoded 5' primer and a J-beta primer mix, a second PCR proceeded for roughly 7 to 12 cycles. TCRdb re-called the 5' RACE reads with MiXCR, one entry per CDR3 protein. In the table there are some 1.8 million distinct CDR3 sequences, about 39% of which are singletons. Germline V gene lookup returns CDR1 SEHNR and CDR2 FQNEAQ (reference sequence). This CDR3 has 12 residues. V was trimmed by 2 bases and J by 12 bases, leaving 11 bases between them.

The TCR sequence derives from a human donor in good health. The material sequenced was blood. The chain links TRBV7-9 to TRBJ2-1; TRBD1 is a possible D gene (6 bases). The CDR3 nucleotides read TGTGCCAGCAGCTTATCCGCGACAGGGCAGTTCTTC. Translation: CASSLSATGQFF.